This T cell receptor (beta chain) was sequenced in a study of CD8+CD57+ T cells in acquired aplastic anemia. As for the study in general: Reads per healthy sample averaged roughly 10 million (CD4+) and fewer than 13 million (CD8+).

Genomic DNA provided the template from which TCR beta VDJ and CDR3 profiles were obtained. MiXCR was run by TCRdb on the reads, yielding one entry per CDR3 protein. This sample has 400,000 to 450,000 distinct CDR3 sequences, with under 80% found just once. This clonotype was seen many times. The V gene's germline CDR1 is SGHAT and CDR2 FQNNGV. The CDR3 loop spans 16 amino acids. V was shortened by 2 bases and J by 6 bases, with 17 bases between the two germline ends. The rearrangement links TRBV11-2 to TRBJ2-1; possible D gene TRBD2, 5 bases. Sequenced: sorted CD4+, CD8+, or CD8+CD57+ T cells (not recorded which) from PBMCs. This clonotype was sampled from a human donor in good health, serving as a control. The CDR3 DNA follows: TGTGCCAGCAGCTTATCCGGCAGTGGGAGCCTCAATGAGCAGTTCTTC. Translated: CASSLSGSGSLNEQFF.